The 23 T cell receptor beta chains below were found in one sample sequenced in a study of T cells in Graves' hyperthyroidism and ophthalmopathy. Amplification targeted TCR beta CDR3 regions from RNA transcripts. RT-PCR in the first round (using the HTBI primer set) targeted the TCR CDR3. TCRdb reanalysed the multiplex PCR reads using MiXCR and keeps one entry per CDR3 protein. The data show 300,000 or so distinct CDR3 sequences, 15% to 20% seen once. Material: blood. The receptors were sampled from a woman aged 45-65 years with Graves' hyperthyroidism.

The table lists this clonotype with a few counts. This chain joins TRBV19 and TRBJ1-4, with D perhaps TRBD1 (6 bases). The length of the CDR3 is 15 residues. CDR1 and CDR2 (germline): LNHDA, SQIVND (reference sequence). Trimming removed 6 bases from V and 3 bases from J, with 14 bases in between. CDR3 sequence (DNA): TGTGCCAGTAGCCCAAGGGGGGAAGCTAATGAAAAACTGTTTTTT. Residues: CASSPRGEANEKLFF.

This clonotype appeared many times. The rearrangement uses TRBV3-1 and TRBJ2-1; D not resolved. Germline CDR1 and CDR2: LGHDT and YNNKEL (reference sequence). There are 17 residues in the CDR3. V was pared by 4 bases and J by 0 bases, with 16 bases between. The CDR3: CASSRKGWRSSYNEQFF. DNA for the CDR3: TGTGCCAGCAGCCGGAAGGGATGGCGCTCCTCCTACAATGAGCAGTTCTTC.

This clonotype was detected ten times or more. The CDR3 nucleotides read TGTGCCAGCAGTTCCGGACAGGCGTACTCACTCAATCAGCCCCAGCATTTT. Translating it yields CASSSGQAYSLNQPQHF. The chain links TRBV28 to TRBJ1-5, with 7 bases aligning to TRBD1. This CDR3 comprises 17 residues. The germline V gene encodes CDR1 MDHEN and CDR2 SYDVKM. Germline trimming cut 4 bases from V and 3 bases from J; bases unmatched to any gene: 12.

This clonotype occurred many times. The V gene is TRBV20-1, the J gene TRBJ1-1; D is uncertain. This CDR3 is 15 amino acids long. Between the trimmed V and J ends, which lost 6 bases and 0 bases, there was a span of 17 bases. The germline CDR1 and CDR2 sequences are DFQATT and SNEGSKA (reference sequence). CDR3 sequence reads: CSAPVEAPLNTEAFF. CDR3 sequence (DNA): TGCAGTGCGCCTGTTGAGGCGCCCCTGAACACTGAAGCTTTCTTT.

This clonotype showed up many times. This chain joins TRBV6-2 or TRBV6-3 and TRBJ2-3; 9 bases agree with TRBD2. The CDR3 covers 17 residues. V lost 2 bases, J lost 0 bases, and 6 bases stayed unmatched. Per the germline V gene, CDR1 is MNHEY and CDR2 is SVGEGT. The DNA of the CDR3 is TGTGCCAGCAGTTACAGCATACTAGCGGGTAGCACAGATACGCAGTATTTT. Its translation: CASSYSILAGSTDTQYF.

This chain uses TRBV7-3 with TRBJ2-7, with D possibly matching TRBD2 (7 bases). Trimming left V 5 bases short and J 7 bases short, with 27 bases between. CDR1 SGHTA and CDR2 FQGTGA come from the germline V gene. The CDR3 consists of 17 residues. The CDR3 spells CASSPTRGRGFLREQYV. The CDR3 DNA is TGTGCCAGCAGCCCTACGCGGGGGCGGGGGTTCCTACGAGAGCAGTACGTC.

This clonotype was picked up a small number of times. The chain links TRBV7-9 to TRBJ1-4; 8 nucleotides match TRBD1. Germline CDR1 and CDR2: SEHNR and FQNEAQ (reference sequence). J gave up 7 bases and V 5 bases, and 3 bases lay outside the gene matches. This CDR3 region has 13 residues. Written as DNA, the CDR3 is TGTGCCAGCAGCCGGACAGGGCGTGAAAAACTGTTTTTT. Its translation is CASSRTGREKLFF.

Only a few counts were recorded for this clonotype. The rearrangement joins TRBV9 to TRBJ2-2; no firm D call. CDR1 and CDR2 (germline): SGDLS, YYNGEE. Trimming left V 0 bases short and J 3 bases short, with 6 bases between. The CDR3 extends over 14 amino acids. The CDR3, as DNA: TGTGCCAGCAGCGTAGAAGCGTACACCGGGGAGCTGTTTTTT. Encoded protein: CASSVEAYTGELFF.

This clonotype was detected only a few times. The chain carries TRBV28 and TRBJ1-2; 7 positions match TRBD1. V lost 7 bases and J lost 4; bases outside the gene matches: 3. Germline V gives CDR1 MDHEN, CDR2 SYDVKM. This CDR3 contains 12 residues. CDR3 nucleotides: TGTGCCAGCATGAGGGGGCTCTATGGCTACACCTTC. This codes for CASMRGLYGYTF.

Many counts were recorded for this clonotype. The rearrangement uses TRBV3-1 and TRBJ2-7; D may be TRBD1 or TRBD2 (5 bases each). The ends were cut back, 1 base at V and 4 bases at J, with 11 bases in the middle. The CDR3 spans 14 residues. Germline lookup yields CDR1 LGHDT and CDR2 YNNKEL (reference sequence). DNA of the CDR3: TGTGCCAGCAGCCAAGCTCCGGGACCGTACGAGCAGTACTTC. Protein: CASSQAPGPYEQYF.

The chain joins TRBV5-1 to TRBJ2-1, with 9 bases lining up with TRBD1. CDR1 is SGHRS and CDR2 is YFSETQ in the germline V gene. V gave up 0 bases and J gave up 7 bases; unmatched junction bases: 2. The CDR3 extends over 14 amino acids. The CDR3 loop reads CASSLGQGDNEQFF. Here the CDR3 DNA reads TGCGCCAGCAGCTTGGGACAGGGGGATAATGAGCAGTTCTTC.

This clonotype appeared many times. The V call is TRBV6-1, the J call TRBJ1-1, with D perhaps TRBD1 (5 bases). Germline CDR1 reads MNHNS; CDR2 reads SASEGT. The CDR3 consists of 14 residues. V was shortened by 6 bases and J by 0 bases, with 11 bases between the two germline ends. The CDR3 DNA follows: TGTGCCAGCAGCAAGACAGATTTGAACACTGAAGCTTTCTTT. It codes for CASSKTDLNTEAFF.

The chain joins TRBV20-1 to TRBJ2-5, with D hard to call. Per germline, CDR1 DFQATT and CDR2 SNEGSKA (reference sequence). Deletions cut 6 bases from V and 3 bases from J, with 11 bases between. The CDR3 contains 12 residues. The CDR3 here is CSALSAEETQYF. The CDR3 DNA follows: TGCAGTGCCCTGTCGGCGGAAGAGACCCAGTACTTC.

The V gene is TRBV7-2, the J gene TRBJ2-2; D uncertain. CDR3 size: 14 residues. Germline-derived CDR1 and CDR2 are SGHTA and FQGNSA. Deletions cut 1 base from V and 6 bases from J, with 9 bases between. The CDR3 loop reads CASSLVRSAGELFF. As DNA, the CDR3 is TGTGCCAGCAGCTTAGTTAGGTCTGCCGGGGAGCTGTTTTTT.

This clonotype occurred many times. The chain links TRBV30 to TRBJ1-5; weak D call: TRBD1 (5 bases). CDR3 length equals 13 residues. CDR1 and CDR2 from the germline V gene are GTSNPN and SVGIG (reference sequence). The ends were cut back, 0 bases at V and 5 bases at J, with 8 bases in the middle. CDR3 nucleotide sequence: TGTGCCTGGAGTGTCGCAGGGCATCAGCCCCAGCATTTT. As protein: CAWSVAGHQPQHF.

As for this clonotype: Just one base apart from a much larger clone, this may be a read error. The chain carries TRBV27 and TRBJ2-4; D is possibly TRBD2 (7 bases). This CDR3 is built from 16 residues. Trimming took 6 bases from V and 6 from J, leaving 21 bases between them. CDR1 is MNHEY and CDR2 is SMNVEV in the germline V gene (reference sequence). The CDR3, as DNA: TGTGCCAGCAGCAATTTTGCGGGGGAGGGGGGAAACATTCAGTACTTC. Amino acids: CASSNFAGEGGNIQYF.

With regard to this clonotype: A clone one base away is much larger, so this may be a read error. The chain employs TRBV11-2 and TRBJ1-6; 7 bases line up with TRBD1. The CDR3 is 13 residues long. The V segment lost 1 base and the J segment 10 bases; nucleotides outside the gene matches: 1. The germline V gene has CDR1 SGHAT and CDR2 FQNNGV. In DNA form, the CDR3 reads TGTGCCAGCAGCTTAGGAGGGGGCTCACCCCTCCACTTT. This translates into CASSLGGGSPLHF.

This clonotype was observed at least ten times. The chain joins TRBV20-1 to TRBJ1-1; D not resolved. Germline values: CDR1 DFQATT, CDR2 SNEGSKA (reference sequence). The CDR3 loop spans 14 amino acids. With 6 bases removed from V and 4 bases from J, the gap between germline ends came to 18 bases. The CDR3 spells CSASLGVMSTEAFF. The CDR3 coding sequence is TGCAGTGCCTCGTTAGGCGTCATGAGCACTGAAGCTTTCTTT.

This clonotype was counted many times. CDR3 amino acids: CAWSPTGTEAFF. The DNA of the CDR3 is TGTGCCTGGAGTCCGACGGGTACTGAAGCTTTCTTT. The chain has TRBV30 and TRBJ1-1, with D unclear. The V end was cut by 2 bases, the J end by 5 bases, with 9 bases between. The CDR3 consists of 12 residues. Germline CDR1 is GTSNPN and CDR2 is SVGIG (reference sequence).

At least ten counts were recorded for this clonotype. This chain connects TRBV6-1 to TRBJ2-5; possibly TRBD2 for D (5 bases). This CDR3 comprises 15 residues. V was cut by 7 bases and J by 0 bases, with 15 bases left in between. The germline CDR1 and CDR2 sequences are MNHNS and SASEGT. The CDR3 coding sequence is TGTGCCAGCACAGCACTTGCCGGGAACCAAGAGACCCAGTACTTC. Translation: CASTALAGNQETQYF.

This chain links TRBV10-1 with TRBJ2-7; a possible D gene is TRBD1 (5 bases). The CDR3 sequence is 11 residues long. V was clipped by 6 bases and J by 5 bases, with 8 bases between them. Germline V gene data show CDR1 as WNHNN and CDR2 as SYGVQD (reference sequence). The CDR3 sequence is CASRSRDEQYV. The DNA of the CDR3 is TGCGCCAGCAGGTCCAGGGACGAGCAGTACGTC.

This clonotype was counted ten times or more. The chain joins TRBV10-3 to TRBJ2-1; possibly TRBD1 or TRBD2 for D (5 bases each). The ends were cut back, 0 bases at V and 2 bases at J, with 11 bases in the middle. The CDR3 extends over 16 amino acids. The V gene's germline CDR1 is ENHRY and CDR2 SYGVKD. This CDR3 is CAISESLGDPYNEQFF. The CDR3 bases are TGTGCCATCAGTGAGTCTCTAGGGGACCCCTACAATGAGCAGTTCTTC.

V is TRBV6-9 and J is TRBJ2-5; 8 positions match TRBD2. With V trimmed by 6 bases and J by 5 bases, 8 bases remained unmatched. The germline V gene encodes CDR1 MNHGY and CDR2 SVAAGI. The length of the CDR3 is 14 residues. The CDR3 sequence: CASSYGGAEETQYF. The DNA of the CDR3 is TGTGCCAGCAGCTACGGGGGGGCGGAGGAGACCCAGTACTTC.